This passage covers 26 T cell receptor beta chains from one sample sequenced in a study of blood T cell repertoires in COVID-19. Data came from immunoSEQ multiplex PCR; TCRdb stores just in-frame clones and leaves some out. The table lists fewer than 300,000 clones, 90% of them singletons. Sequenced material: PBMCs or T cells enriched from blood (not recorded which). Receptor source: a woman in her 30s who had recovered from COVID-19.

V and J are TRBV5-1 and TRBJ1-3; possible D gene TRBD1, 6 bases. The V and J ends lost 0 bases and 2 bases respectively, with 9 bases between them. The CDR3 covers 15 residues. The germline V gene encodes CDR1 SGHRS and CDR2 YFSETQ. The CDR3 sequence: CASSLAGETGNTIYF. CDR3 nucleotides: TGCGCCAGCAGCTTGGCAGGGGAAACTGGAAACACCATATATTTT.

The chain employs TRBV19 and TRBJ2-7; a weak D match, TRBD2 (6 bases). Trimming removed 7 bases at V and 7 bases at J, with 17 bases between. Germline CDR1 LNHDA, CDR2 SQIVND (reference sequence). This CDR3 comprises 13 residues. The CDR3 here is CASKVGGIGEQYF. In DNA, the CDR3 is TGTGCCAGTAAGGTGGGAGGTATAGGTGAGCAGTACTTC.

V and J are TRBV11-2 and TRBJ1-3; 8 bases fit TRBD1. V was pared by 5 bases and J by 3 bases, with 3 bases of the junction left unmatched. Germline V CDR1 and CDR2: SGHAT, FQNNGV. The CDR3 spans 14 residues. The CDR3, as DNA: TGTGCCAGCAGCCCGGGACAGGATGGAAACACCATATATTTT. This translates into CASSPGQDGNTIYF.

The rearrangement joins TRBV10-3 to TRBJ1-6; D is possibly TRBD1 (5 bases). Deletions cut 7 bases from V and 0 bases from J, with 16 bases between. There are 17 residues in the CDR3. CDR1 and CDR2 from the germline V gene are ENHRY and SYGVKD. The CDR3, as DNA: TGTGCCATCAAAGAAGGCAGGGAGGGCTCCTATAATTCACCCCTCCACTTT. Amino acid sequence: CAIKEGREGSYNSPLHF.

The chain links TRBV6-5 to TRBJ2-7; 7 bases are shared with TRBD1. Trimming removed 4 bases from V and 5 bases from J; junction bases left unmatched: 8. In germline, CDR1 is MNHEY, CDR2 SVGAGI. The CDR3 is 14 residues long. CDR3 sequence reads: CASSLTGVYDEQYF. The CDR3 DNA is TGTGCCAGCAGTTTAACAGGGGTATATGACGAGCAGTACTTC.

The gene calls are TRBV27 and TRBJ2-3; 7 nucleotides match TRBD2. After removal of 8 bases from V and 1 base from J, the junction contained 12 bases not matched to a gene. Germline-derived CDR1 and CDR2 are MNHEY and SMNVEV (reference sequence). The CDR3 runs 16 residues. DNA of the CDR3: TGTGCCAGCGCGGAGACCCAGGGACTACGCACAGATACGCAGTATTTT. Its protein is CASAETQGLRTDTQYF.

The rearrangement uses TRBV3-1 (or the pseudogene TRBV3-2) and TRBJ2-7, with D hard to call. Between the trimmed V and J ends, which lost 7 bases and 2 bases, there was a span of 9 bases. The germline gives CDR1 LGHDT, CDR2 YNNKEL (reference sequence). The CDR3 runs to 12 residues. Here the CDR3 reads CASIGRTYEQYF. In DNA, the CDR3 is TGTGCCAGCATTGGCAGAACCTACGAGCAGTACTTC.

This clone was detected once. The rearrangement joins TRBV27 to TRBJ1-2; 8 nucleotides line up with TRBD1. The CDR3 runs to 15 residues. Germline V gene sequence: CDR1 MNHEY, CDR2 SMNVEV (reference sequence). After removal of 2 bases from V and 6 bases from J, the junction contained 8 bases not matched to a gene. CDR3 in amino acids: CASSLAAGGIDGYTF. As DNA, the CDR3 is TGTGCCAGCAGTTTAGCGGCAGGGGGCATTGATGGCTACACCTTC.

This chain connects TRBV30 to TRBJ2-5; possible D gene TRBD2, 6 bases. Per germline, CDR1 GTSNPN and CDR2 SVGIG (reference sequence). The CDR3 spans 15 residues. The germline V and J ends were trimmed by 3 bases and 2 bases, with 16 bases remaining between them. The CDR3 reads CAWSKRVLLQETQYF. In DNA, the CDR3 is TGTGCCTGGAGCAAGCGGGTGCTCCTGCAAGAGACCCAGTACTTC.

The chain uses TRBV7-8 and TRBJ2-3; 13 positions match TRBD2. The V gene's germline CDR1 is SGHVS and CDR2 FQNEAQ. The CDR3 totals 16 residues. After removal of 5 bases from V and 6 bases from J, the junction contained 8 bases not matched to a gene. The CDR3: CASSRGLAGVGDTQYF. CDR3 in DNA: TGTGCCAGCAGCCGAGGACTAGCGGGAGTAGGGGATACGCAGTATTTT.

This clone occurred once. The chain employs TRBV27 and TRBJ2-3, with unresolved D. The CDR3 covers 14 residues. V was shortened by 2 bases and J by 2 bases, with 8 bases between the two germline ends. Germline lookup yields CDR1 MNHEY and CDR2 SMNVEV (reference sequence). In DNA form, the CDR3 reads TGTGCCAGCAGTTTAGCGAGGATCACAGATACGCAGTATTTT. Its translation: CASSLARITDTQYF.

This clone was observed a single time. The CDR3 loop reads CASSTRQGVPPEELFF. CDR3 coding DNA: TGTGCCAGTAGTACCCGACAGGGGGTTCCACCGGAGGAGCTGTTTTTT. V and J are TRBV19 and TRBJ2-2; 9 bases fit TRBD1. Germline assignment: CDR1 LNHDA and CDR2 SQIVND (reference sequence). The trim removed 4 bases at V and 10 bases at J, leaving 13 bases unmatched. CDR3 length: 16 amino acids.

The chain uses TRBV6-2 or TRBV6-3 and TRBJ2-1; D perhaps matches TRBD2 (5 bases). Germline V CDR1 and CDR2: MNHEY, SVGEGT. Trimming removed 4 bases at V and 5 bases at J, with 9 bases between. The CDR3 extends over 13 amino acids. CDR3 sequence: CASSFSGNNEQFF. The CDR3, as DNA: TGTGCCAGCAGTTTCAGCGGTAACAATGAGCAGTTCTTC.

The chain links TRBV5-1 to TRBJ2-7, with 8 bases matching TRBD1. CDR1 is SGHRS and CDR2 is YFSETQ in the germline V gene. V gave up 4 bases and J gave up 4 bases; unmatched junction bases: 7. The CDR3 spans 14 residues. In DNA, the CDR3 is TGCGCCAGCAGCGCGGACAGGGTAAGGTACGAGCAGTACTTC. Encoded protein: CASSADRVRYEQYF.

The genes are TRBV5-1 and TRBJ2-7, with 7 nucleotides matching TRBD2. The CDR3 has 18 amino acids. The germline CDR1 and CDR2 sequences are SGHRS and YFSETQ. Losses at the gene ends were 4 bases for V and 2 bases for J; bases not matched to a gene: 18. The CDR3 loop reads CASSLGALGLAATYEQYF. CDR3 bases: TGCGCCAGCAGCCTTGGTGCCCTAGGGCTAGCGGCCACCTACGAGCAGTACTTC. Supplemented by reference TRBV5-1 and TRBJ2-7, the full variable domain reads KAGVTQTPRYLIKTRGQQVTLSCSPISGHRSVSWYQQTPGQGLQFLFEYFSETQRNKGNFPGRFSGRQFSNSRSEMNVSTLELGDSALYLCASSLGALGLAATYEQYFGPGTRLTVT.

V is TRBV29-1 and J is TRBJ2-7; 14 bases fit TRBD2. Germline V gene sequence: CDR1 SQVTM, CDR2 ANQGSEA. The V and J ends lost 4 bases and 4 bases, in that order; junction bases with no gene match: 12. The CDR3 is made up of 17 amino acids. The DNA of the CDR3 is TGCAGCGTTGCCTGGACTAGCGGGAGGATTGTTTCGTACGAGCAGTACTTC. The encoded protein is CSVAWTSGRIVSYEQYF.

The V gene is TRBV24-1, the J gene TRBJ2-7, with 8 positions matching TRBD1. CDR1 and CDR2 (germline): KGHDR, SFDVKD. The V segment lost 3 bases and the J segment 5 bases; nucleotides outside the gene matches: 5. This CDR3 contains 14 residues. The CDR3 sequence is CATSDPGGLDEQYF. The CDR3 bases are TGTGCCACCAGTGATCCAGGGGGCCTGGACGAGCAGTACTTC.

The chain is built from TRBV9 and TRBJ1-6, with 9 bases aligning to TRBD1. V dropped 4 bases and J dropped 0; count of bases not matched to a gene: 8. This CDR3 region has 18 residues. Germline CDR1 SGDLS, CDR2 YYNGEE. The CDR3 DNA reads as TGTGCCAGCAGCACAGGACAGGGGATGAGCTCCTATAATTCACCCCTCCACTTT. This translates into CASSTGQGMSSYNSPLHF.

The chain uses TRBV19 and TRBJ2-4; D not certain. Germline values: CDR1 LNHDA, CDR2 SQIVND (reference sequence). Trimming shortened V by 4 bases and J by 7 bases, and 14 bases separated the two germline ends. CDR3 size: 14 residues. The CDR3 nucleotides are TGTGCCAGTAGTACCGCCAGGCCAATGAACATTCAGTACTTC. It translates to CASSTARPMNIQYF.

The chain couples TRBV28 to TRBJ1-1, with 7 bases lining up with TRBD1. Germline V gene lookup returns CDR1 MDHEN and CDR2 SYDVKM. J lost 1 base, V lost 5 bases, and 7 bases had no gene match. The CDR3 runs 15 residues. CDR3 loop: CASSPSDRKNTEAFF. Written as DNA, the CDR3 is TGTGCCAGCAGTCCATCGGACAGGAAGAACACTGAAGCTTTCTTT.

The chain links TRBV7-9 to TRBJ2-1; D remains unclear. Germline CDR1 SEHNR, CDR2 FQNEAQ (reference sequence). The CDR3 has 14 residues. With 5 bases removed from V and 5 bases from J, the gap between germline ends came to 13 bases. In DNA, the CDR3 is TGTGCCAGCAGCCCGACCGGGTCCAACAATGAGCAGTTCTTC. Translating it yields CASSPTGSNNEQFF.

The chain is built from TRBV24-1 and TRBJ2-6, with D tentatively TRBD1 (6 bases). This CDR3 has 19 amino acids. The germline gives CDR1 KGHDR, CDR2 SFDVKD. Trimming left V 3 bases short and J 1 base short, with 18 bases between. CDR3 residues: CATSDGPVTGGSGANVLTF. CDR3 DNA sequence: TGTGCCACCAGTGATGGGCCGGTGACAGGCGGATCTGGGGCCAACGTCCTGACTTTC.

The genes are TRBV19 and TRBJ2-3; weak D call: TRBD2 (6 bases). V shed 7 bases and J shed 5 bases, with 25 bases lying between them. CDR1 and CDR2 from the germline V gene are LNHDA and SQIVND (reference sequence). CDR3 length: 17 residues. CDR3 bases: TGTGCCAGTACCATGATGGGCGGGGAGGAGATAGGAGATACGCAGTATTTT. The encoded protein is CASTMMGGEEIGDTQYF.

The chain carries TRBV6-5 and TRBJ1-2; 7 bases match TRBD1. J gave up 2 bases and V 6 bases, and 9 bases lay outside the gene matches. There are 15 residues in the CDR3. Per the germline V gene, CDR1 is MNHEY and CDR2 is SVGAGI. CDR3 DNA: TGTGCCAGCAGAAATTACAGGGGAGAGAACTATGGCTACACCTTC. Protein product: CASRNYRGENYGYTF.

CDR3 protein: CASSWDSTTNEQFF. The CDR3 DNA follows: TGTGCCAGCAGCTGGGACTCTACCACCAATGAGCAGTTCTTC. The chain employs TRBV7-2 and TRBJ2-1, with D possibly being TRBD2 (6 bases). CDR1 and CDR2 (germline): SGHTA, FQGNSA. The CDR3 runs 14 residues. V dropped 4 bases and J dropped 6 bases, with 13 bases sitting between them.

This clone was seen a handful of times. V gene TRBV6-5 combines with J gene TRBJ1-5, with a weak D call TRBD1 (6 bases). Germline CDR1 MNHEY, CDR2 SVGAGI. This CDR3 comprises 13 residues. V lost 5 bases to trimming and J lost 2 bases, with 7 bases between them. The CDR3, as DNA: TGTGCCAGCAGTAGACAGGGCAATCAGCCCCAGCATTTT. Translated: CASSRQGNQPQHF.